What follows are 15 T cell receptor beta chains derived from one specimen sequenced in a study of OX40 agonist ivuxolimab in advanced cancers. The table came from immunoSEQ multiplex PCR; TCRdb's copy has only in-frame clones and leaves some out. The sample yields under 65,000 clones, around 83% seen once. This specimen was CD4+ or CD8+ T cells sorted from blood, taken in a trial of the OX40 agonist ivuxolimab. Receptor source: an adult with an advanced solid tumor such as melanoma, head and neck, liver or kidney cancer.

The chain uses TRBV5-1 and TRBJ2-1; TRBD2 agrees at 11 bases. Germline V gene data show CDR1 as SGHRS and CDR2 as YFSETQ. J was trimmed by 8 bases and V by 5 bases; bases with no gene match: 9. The CDR3 runs 15 residues. CDR3 coding DNA: TGCGCCAGCAGGGACGGGACTAGCGGCGTCGATGAGCAGTTCTTC. Translated, it gives CASRDGTSGVDEQFF.

V is TRBV19 and J is TRBJ1-4; 7 bases agree with TRBD1. The CDR3 totals 14 residues. Germline lookup yields CDR1 LNHDA and CDR2 SQIVND (reference sequence). V shed 2 bases, J shed 7 bases, and the junction held 4 bases outside the gene matches. The CDR3 region is CASSIQQGSEKLFF. DNA for the CDR3: TGTGCCAGTAGTATACAACAGGGGAGTGAAAAACTGTTTTTT.

The rearrangement joins TRBV5-6 to TRBJ2-7, with TRBD2 as a possible D gene (6 bases). Trimming took off 0 bases at V and 7 bases at J, with 14 bases between the two ends. The CDR3 spans 14 residues. CDR1 is SGHDT, CDR2 YYEEEE, per germline. CDR3 sequence: CASSLVGGTGEQYF. As DNA, the CDR3 is TGTGCCAGCAGCTTGGTCGGGGGAACGGGAGAGCAGTACTTC.

This chain connects TRBV6-6 to TRBJ2-7; D gene uncertain. This CDR3 spans 13 amino acids. V lost 0 bases and J 5 bases, leaving 8 bases between the germline ends. The germline V gene has CDR1 MNHNY and CDR2 SVGAGI (reference sequence). In DNA, the CDR3 is TGTGCCAGCAGTTACTCAGGGCACAACGAGCAGTACTTC. Its protein product is CASSYSGHNEQYF.

The chain couples TRBV28 to TRBJ2-7; the D is unclear. Trimming stripped 4 bases from V and 1 base from J, with 2 bases between. Germline CDR1 and CDR2: MDHEN and SYDVKM. The CDR3 extends over 11 amino acids. The chain's CDR3 is CASSSSYEQYF. The CDR3, as DNA: TGTGCCAGCAGTTCTTCCTACGAGCAGTACTTC.

The V gene is TRBV4-1, the J gene TRBJ2-5; D is uncertain. The V end lost 1 base, the J end lost 2 bases, and 17 bases lay between the germline ends. The CDR3 has 17 amino acids. The germline gives CDR1 MGHRA, CDR2 YSYEKL. As DNA, the CDR3 is TGCGCCAGCAGCCAAGGGTGGAGTACGGCCAGACAAGAGACCCAGTACTTC. Translating it yields CASSQGWSTARQETQYF.

The J gene is TRBJ2-7, the V gene TRBV28; D unclear. Per germline, CDR1 MDHEN and CDR2 SYDVKM. V lost 1 base and J lost 0, with 7 bases in between. The CDR3 spans 14 residues. This CDR3 is CASSLFQSSYEQYF. The CDR3 DNA reads TGTGCCAGCAGTTTATTTCAGTCCTCCTACGAGCAGTACTTC.

CDR3 sequence (DNA): TGTGCCAGCAGCCGGGACAGCTCCTATGGCTACACCTTC. Its protein product is CASSRDSSYGYTF. J is TRBJ1-2 and V is TRBV27, with 7 bases lining up with TRBD1. The germline gives CDR1 MNHEY, CDR2 SMNVEV (reference sequence). V lost 6 bases to trimming and J lost 4 bases; unmatched junction nucleotides: 5. The CDR3 extends over 13 amino acids.

The chain links TRBV11-1 to TRBJ1-2; tentatively, D is TRBD1 (5 bases). The CDR3 sequence is 13 residues long. Trimming took off 5 bases at V and 6 bases at J, with 13 bases between the two ends. Germline values: CDR1 SGHAT, CDR2 FQDESV (reference sequence). The CDR3 DNA reads as TGTGCCAGCAGCCACGAGGGGTATCATGGCTACACCTTC. Its translation is CASSHEGYHGYTF.

This clone was found once. Other DNA sequences in the same sample also yield this CDR3. This chain joins TRBV5-1 and TRBJ2-3; TRBD2 matches 7 bases. The CDR3 has 16 residues. Trimming at V came to 0 bases and at J to 0 bases, leaving 4 bases not matched to a gene. In germline, CDR1 is SGHRS, CDR2 YFSETQ. CDR3 amino acids: CASSLGLAVSTDTQYF. As DNA, the CDR3 is TGCGCCAGCAGCTTGGGACTAGCAGTAAGCACAGATACGCAGTATTTT.

The V gene is TRBV7-2, the J gene TRBJ1-1, with TRBD1 matching over 8 bases. Germline lookup yields CDR1 SGHTA and CDR2 FQGNSA. This CDR3 has 15 amino acids. Germline trimming cut 3 bases from V and 4 bases from J; bases unmatched to any gene: 7. CDR3 DNA sequence: TGTGCCAGCAGCTTCTCAGGGGGCGAGTCCACTGAAGCTTTCTTT. It encodes CASSFSGGESTEAFF.

V gene TRBV4-1 combines with J gene TRBJ1-2; no clear D gene. CDR1 MGHRA and CDR2 YSYEKL come from the germline V gene. V lost 6 bases and J lost 3, with 20 bases in between. This CDR3 spans 16 amino acids. CDR3 in amino acids: CASSRQTRLSDYGYTF. The CDR3 DNA reads TGCGCCAGCAGTCGCCAAACGAGGCTCTCGGACTATGGCTACACCTTC.

The genes are TRBV29-1 and TRBJ2-5; either TRBD1 or TRBD2 may fit D (5 bases each). V gave up 6 bases and J gave up 0 bases, with 11 bases separating them. The CDR3 sequence is 13 residues long. CDR1 SQVTM and CDR2 ANQGSEA come from the germline V gene. The DNA for the CDR3 is TGCAGCGTCCGTGGGACCTACCAAGAGACCCAGTACTTC. Amino acid sequence: CSVRGTYQETQYF. The variable domain in full, completed from reference TRBV29-1 and TRBJ2-5, reads SAVISQKPSRDICQRGTSLTIQCQVDSQVTMMFWYRQQPGQSLTLIATANQGSEATYESGFVIDKFPISRPNLTFSTLTVSNMSPEDSSIYLCSVRGTYQETQYFGPGTRLLVL.

The chain uses TRBV9 and TRBJ2-7; D unclear. V lost 0 bases to trimming and J lost 3 bases, with 10 bases between them. The length of the CDR3 is 14 residues. Per germline, CDR1 SGDLS and CDR2 YYNGEE. The CDR3 coding sequence is TGTGCCAGCAGCGTAGGACTGGTTGACTACGAGCAGTACTTC. This codes for CASSVGLVDYEQYF.

The chain couples TRBV7-2 to TRBJ2-7; 7 nucleotides align to TRBD2. The V gene end was trimmed by 4 bases and the J gene end by 4 bases; junction bases not matched to a gene: 10. Germline V lookup: CDR1 SGHTA, CDR2 FQGNSA. The CDR3 runs to 15 residues. The chain's CDR3 is CASSSPGLLLYEQYF. CDR3 DNA sequence: TGTGCCAGCAGCTCGCCGGGACTACTCCTTTACGAGCAGTACTTC.